This entry is about one T cell receptor beta chain. The antigen remains unidentified. Germline-derived CDR1 and CDR2 are MNHEY and SVGAGI. This CDR3 is 14 amino acids long. The data are from a study of CXCR3-negative and CXCR3-positive naive CD8 T cells. The TRB cDNA libraries were prepared by 5' RACE with UMI labels. TCRdb re-called the 5' RACE reads and catalogs CDR3 proteins one per entry, DNA excluded. The sample holds roughly 89,000 distinct CDR3 sequences. General study results and limits: Relative to memory CD8+ cells, whose diversity was much lower, both naive subsets had comparably high diversity. For the naive subsets, surface CD5 was similar, and TCR strength was inferred from TRB CDR3 properties.

V gene TRBV6-5 combines with J gene TRBJ1-5. The sequencing sample was made of naive CXCR3- CD8+ T cells from blood. The sample's subset: CD45RO-CCR7+CD27+CD95- naive CD8+ T cells lacking CXCR3 (TNR3-). This sequence originates from a human donor in good health. Some clones in this sample may be carry-over from other donors' samples. The CDR3 is CASSSWGMDQPQHF.